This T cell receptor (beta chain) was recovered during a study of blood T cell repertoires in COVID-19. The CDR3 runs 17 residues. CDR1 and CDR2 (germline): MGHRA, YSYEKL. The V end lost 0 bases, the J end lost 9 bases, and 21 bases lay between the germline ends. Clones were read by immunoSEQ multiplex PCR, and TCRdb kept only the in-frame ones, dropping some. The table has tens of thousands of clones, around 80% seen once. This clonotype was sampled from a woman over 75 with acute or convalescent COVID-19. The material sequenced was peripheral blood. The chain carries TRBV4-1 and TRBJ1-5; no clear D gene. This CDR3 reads CASSQDKLGSGWTPQHF. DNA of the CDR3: TGCGCCAGCAGCCAAGATAAACTCGGCAGCGGTTGGACGCCCCAGCATTTT.